This T cell receptor beta chain was sequenced for a study of blood T cell repertoires in COVID-19 (dated by TCRdb to about 2020). Some background on the complete study: Samples covering the acute and convalescent phases of COVID-19 were provided by collaborators in the United States, Italy and Spain. Deeply sampled blood TCRbeta repertoires from subjects exposed to, actively infected with, or recovered from COVID-19 were included in the dataset. The samples were drawn from two sources: the first 160 participants of the ongoing ImmuneRACE study, and about 1,300 subjects contributed by 6 global collaborators. The sample metadata nearly always contained a de-identified subject ID, COVID-19 status, age in years and sex. The repertoires were made available in a free public database intended to serve as a resource for research on the immune response to SARS-CoV-2. Where available, HLA class I and class II types were obtained from metadata supplied by the sample provider rather than from assay-based typing. The prospective study material was composed of cDNA or gDNA derived from T cells, B-cell-depleted T cells, or PBMCs. Results and caveats for the whole study, not just this receptor: The quantity of clinical and demographic metadata differed by source and by participant and was supplied without curation.

The immunoSEQ Assay, a bias-controlled multiplex PCR, was used to amplify TCRbeta CDR3 regions from genomic DNA. Per the source publication's procedure: The number of nucleated cells in each sample was estimated by amplification of reference gene primers within the assay. To quantify the absolute abundance of each unique TCRbeta CDR3 rearrangement, sequence reads were collapsed and filtered. For each sample, productive Simpson clonality was calculated as the square root of Simpson's diversity index across productive rearrangements. The table comes from immuneACCESS by way of TCRdb, which keeps in-frame sequences with V and J called. Part of the clones is missing from these tables; in studies checked, under half for an unresolved V gene and the rest for unknown reasons. V and J calls and clone size come straight from that table; D and trimming were deduced from the DNA. The sample yields roughly 250,000 clones; around 90% were counted once. The biggest ten clones account for nearly 6.5% of the sample.

In the prospective study, participants were roughly 18 to 100 years old, resided in around 25 geographic areas of the United States, and were enrolled through a virtual design. To assign participants to cohorts, the prospective study relied on clinical history that participants themselves reported in a screening survey and a study questionnaire. In the prospective study, mobile phlebotomists collected whole blood, serum and a nasopharyngeal or oropharyngeal swab from each participant. Over a 2-month period, participants in the prospective study had the option of providing additional blood draws and questionnaires. Prospective study blood samples were shipped either frozen or at room temperature before DNA extraction. To note about this clone: No cognate antigen has been identified for it. No quality values exist for individual bases; no much larger clone is one base distant.

V lost 4 bases and J lost 5 bases; the stretch between them is 21 bases long. From the cysteine through the phenylalanine, the CDR3 covers 16 amino acids. The only DNA kept is the CDR3, 48 bases in frame from the first base. From the germline V gene (reference sequence), CDR1 is SGHNT and CDR2 is YYREEE. Here the chain combines TRBV5-4 and TRBJ2-5, with the D segment identity uncertain. The sample taken for sequencing was PBMCs or T cells enriched from blood (not recorded which). The TCR originated in a woman in her thirties with acute COVID-19. The DNA is TGTGCCAGCAGCCTCCCATCGTACACGGCCGGGGAGACCCAGTACTTC. Its protein is CASSLPSYTAGETQYF.